Listed below are T cell receptor beta chains from one sample, sequenced in a study of blood T cells in healthy people across ages. TCRdb re-called the 5' RACE reads with MiXCR, one entry per CDR3 protein. The sample consists of 790,000 or so distinct CDR3 sequences, 45% to 70% of them appearing once. The sequencing sample was made of blood. All receptors come from a man between 35 and 55 years old in good health. The conserved cysteine and the conserved F or W are not part of the CDR3 here.

J gene,V gene,CDR3 length,CDR3 protein
-,TRBV4-3,11,ASSPRGTGEQY
TRBJ2-7,TRBV7-3,15,ASSLPFPRRSSYEQY
TRBJ2-3,TRBV3-1,14,ASSQGRSLAGDTQY
TRBJ2-5,TRBV29-1,10,SVERGTGEQY
TRBJ2-7,TRBV12-3/TRBV12-4,13,ASSFATSFSYEQY
TRBJ2-7,TRBV11-3,12,ASSPRTSGGEQY
TRBJ2-2,TRBV29-1,16,SVGAGRDAPSVLGELF
TRBJ2-3,TRBV5-1,13,ASSLDGKREDTQY
TRBJ1-5,TRBV12-3/TRBV12-4,13,ASSSRQGADQPQH
TRBJ2-5,TRBV9,13,ASSVGGASGETQY
TRBJ2-7,TRBV21-1,18,ASSKRRYKASSNPNYEQY
TRBJ1-2,TRBV3-1,13,ASSQELKDSNGYT
TRBJ2-5,TRBV6-6,14,ASSYSLAATQETQY
TRBJ2-3,TRBV9,13,ASSVVSRLTDTQY
TRBJ2-5,TRBV14,10,ASSHPTLIRY
TRBJ2-1,TRBV12-5,11,ASGLISGNEQF
TRBJ2-7,TRBV7-6,11,ASKPGWGYEQY
TRBJ2-7,TRBV9,11,ASSDAGGYEQY
TRBJ2-1,TRBV27,11,ASRQGFVNEQF
TRBJ2-1,TRBV7-2,11,ASQRELRDEQF
TRBJ2-6,TRBV9,15,ASSVEVGASGANVLT
TRBJ2-1,TRBV29-1,14,SVEDSGTGANNEQF
TRBJ2-3,TRBV5-1,13,ASSFTTGGGDTQY
-,TRBV12-3/TRBV12-4,12,ASSQQGVGYEQY
TRBJ2-3,TRBV28,13,ASIPGTSTTDTQY
TRBJ2-7,TRBV25-1,13,ASSDPGLASYEQY
TRBJ2-2,TRBV7-2,12,ASNSDSQFGELF
-,TRBV29-1,10,SVEEPGETQF
TRBJ2-5,TRBV5-1,11,ASSLEGYNEQY
TRBJ1-5,TRBV7-2,12,ASSPDSRNQPQH
TRBJ1-1,TRBV6-1,10,ASSSQGLPAF
TRBJ1-6,TRBV5-1,13,ASSLDGVIDSPLH